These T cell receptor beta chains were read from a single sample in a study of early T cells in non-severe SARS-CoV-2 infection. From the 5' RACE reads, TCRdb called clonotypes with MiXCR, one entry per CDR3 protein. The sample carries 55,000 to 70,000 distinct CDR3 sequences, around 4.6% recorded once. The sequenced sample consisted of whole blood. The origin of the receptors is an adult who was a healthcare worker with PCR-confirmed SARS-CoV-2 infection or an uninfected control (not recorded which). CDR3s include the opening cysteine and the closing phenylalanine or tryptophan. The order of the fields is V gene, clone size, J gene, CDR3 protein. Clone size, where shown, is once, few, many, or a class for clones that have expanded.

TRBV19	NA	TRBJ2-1	CASSSTGTTPHEQFF
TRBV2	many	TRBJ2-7	CASSAFVGIYDEQYF
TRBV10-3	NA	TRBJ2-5	CAINSKERLAGGRSETQYF
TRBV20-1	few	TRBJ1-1	CSARAGGDTEAFF
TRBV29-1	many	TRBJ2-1	CSVEEFDDNLQFF
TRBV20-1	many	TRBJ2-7	CSARTGRAYYEQYF
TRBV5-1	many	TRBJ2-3	CASSMTSGGSDTQYF
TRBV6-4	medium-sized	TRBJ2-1	CASSPGAYNEQFF
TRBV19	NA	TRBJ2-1	CASSEASGKFGQFF
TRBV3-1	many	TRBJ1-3	CASSHGTLSSGNTIYF
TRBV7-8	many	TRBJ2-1	CASSLAPWGDEQFF
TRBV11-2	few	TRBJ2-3	CASSTGGSFVDTQYF
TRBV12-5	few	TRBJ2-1	CASGLGLDEQFF
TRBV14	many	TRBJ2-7	CASSKGRIEQYF
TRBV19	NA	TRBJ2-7	CASSIRTSGGLKAYEQYF
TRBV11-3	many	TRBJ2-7	CASSPRTAGPYEQYF
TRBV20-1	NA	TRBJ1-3	CSASQGAYGNTIYF
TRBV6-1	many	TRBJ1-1	CASSEVRGNTEAFF
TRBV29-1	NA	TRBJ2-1	CSVSQYNEQFF
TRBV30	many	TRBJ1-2	CAWIRDSSYGYTF
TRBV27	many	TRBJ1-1	CASSLSSRGRGAFF
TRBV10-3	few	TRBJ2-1	CAISPRDNEQFF
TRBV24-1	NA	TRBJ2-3	CATSDEGQGTDTQYF
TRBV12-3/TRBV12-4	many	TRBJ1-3	CASSWDNSGNTIYF
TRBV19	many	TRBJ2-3	CASRNPGQGPDTQYF
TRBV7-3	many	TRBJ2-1	CASSPIAGDNEQFF